The subject of this entry is one TCR beta chain. Here immunoSEQ multiplex PCR was the method, and the copy in TCRdb shows in-frame clones only, minus some. The sample holds some 95,000 clones; roughly 85% are singletons and the top ten take over 0.4%. This sample is part of a study of OX40 agonist ivuxolimab in advanced cancers. The overall study: Ivuxolimab, an antibody that agonizes OX40 (CD134), was administered to the patients. Two patients with cutaneous melanoma and one with hepatocellular carcinoma, three in total, showed partial responses.

V lost 3 bases, J lost 2 bases, and 17 bases lay in between. Germline V gene lookup returns CDR1 MNHEY and CDR2 SVGAGI. The CDR3 length is 16 residues. The starting material was CD4+ or CD8+ T cells sorted from blood, obtained in a trial of the OX40 agonist ivuxolimab. The sequence came from an adult with an advanced solid tumor such as melanoma, head and neck, liver or kidney cancer. The chain couples TRBV6-5 to TRBJ2-7, with D tentatively TRBD2 (6 bases). The CDR3 region has the DNA TGTGCCAGCAGTTATTACGGTCGGGACTGGACCTACGAGCAGTACTTC. Translating gives CASSYYGRDWTYEQYF.